This TCR beta chain was profiled in a study of cytomegalovirus exposure and HLA in healthy donors (dated by TCRdb to about 2017). For context, the study as a whole: In an earlier analysis of some 610 of the donors, less than 350 Gb of sequence data and 90 million to 130 million unique TCR beta sequences from about 179 million T cells were reported. A later genetic analysis used genome-wide SNP genotypes for about 55% of the 666 donors, treating that subset as a discovery cohort. The study was designed to test whether signatures of past pathogen exposure could be identified by cataloging public T cell receptors. An earlier analysis of approximately 630 of the donors applied high-throughput TCR beta sequencing to assess whether each TCR beta V gene segment acted as functional or pseudogenic. In addition to the first cohort of around 670 subjects, a separate validation cohort of 120 different subjects was used. High-throughput TCR immunosequencing, statistical association of individual TCRs with disease status, and machine learning were combined to predict cytomegalovirus infection status. On average, about 240,000 unique TCR beta nucleotide sequences were sequenced per donor among some 420 genotyped donors of the cohort, with approximately 18% of those sequences being non-productive. In a later analysis, previously published TCR beta repertoires from 550 to 750 donors were re-analyzed and high-resolution HLA genotyping was added so that TCR occurrence patterns could be studied. Of the roughly 390 genotyped donors, approximately 80% fell in the genetic ancestry cluster associated with self-reported Caucasian donors. The study used immunosequencing to profile the T cell repertoires of about 670 subjects and linked those repertoires to cytomegalovirus serostatus. Donor age, sex, ethnicity and CMV serostatus were compiled together with the repertoire data. Because of strong linkage in the cohort, roughly five DR-DQ haplotypes were treated as single units for association and clustering. The later analysis used no new phenotypic data to find candidate immune exposures, relying instead on TCR beta sequences and their occurrence across donors. All discovery cohort repertoires had been generated using a single sequencing platform. Approximately 310 gigabases of sequencing data and tens of millions of unique TCR sequences were included in an early release covering roughly 600 HLA-typed donors. Both class I and class II loci were covered by HLA typing, at four-digit resolution. Typing coverage differed by locus: A, B, C, DRB1 and DQB1 were typed in roughly 629-640 donors, DQA1 in about 560, DPA1 in roughly 590, and DPB1 in approximately 450.

Broad study findings and their caveats: Linkage disequilibrium might explain the correlated functional status among segregating V segments, but an unknown experimental factor could not be ruled out. While some public TCRs were present in many individuals, most TCR sequences turned up only very rarely across donors. An association between a missense DCLRE1C variant and V-gene and J-gene trimming of TCR beta chains was found in a later genetic analysis and replicated in an independent cohort. In vitro tests confirmed that three of the cytomegalovirus-associated TCR beta chains recognize cytomegalovirus antigens. It was suggested by the authors that the approach could potentially be generalized to other disease states and immunological phenotypes. In a later analysis, several top co-occurrence clusters were reported to appear linked to parvovirus B19, influenza, CMV and Epstein-Barr virus. When HLA alleles, especially DR and DQ, strongly co-occurred, attributing TCR associations to individual alleles was difficult. The 87-base-pair reads could not distinguish some IMGT-functional V segments, including TRBV6-2 and TRBV6-3, so those segments were excluded. Immune exposure information for the cohort was limited to CMV serostatus. This cohort had only TCR beta chains sequenced, and the lack of alpha or paired-chain data limited which features could be detected. The study listed 150 to 200 TCR beta chains as associated with cytomegalovirus. A further reported finding was that TCR beta sequences accurately predicted the HLA-A and HLA-B alleles for most subjects in the first cohort. The presence/absence analyses assumed that sequencing depth was roughly uniform across donors, and that assumption may not be true. A group of highly shared sequence variants was considered likely to be a technical artifact of the sequencing pipeline. In a later genetic analysis, fewer N-insertions in productive TCRs were reported among donors in an Asian-associated ancestry cluster than the approximately 710-donor mean. In a later analysis, HLA-associated TCR beta chains were found to be more clonally expanded and to have lower generation probabilities than equally common non-associated chains. In a later analysis, the rate of TCR association differed among HLA loci, with DRB1 alleles having the most associated TCRs and HLA-C alleles having the fewest. In a later analysis, most CMV-associated TCR beta chains were found to appear HLA-restricted, with HLA associations seemingly driven largely by CMV exposure. The earlier analysis of some 560 of the donors excluded over 15 rarely observed V segments, including chromosome 9 orphons, because counts were too low. In an earlier analysis of 587 of the donors, most TCR beta V segments appeared in productive rearrangements about 90% or about 30% of the time, broadly matching IMGT annotations. Specific HLA alleles were associated with roughly 17,000 TCR beta sequences at a false discovery rate of 0.05 in a later analysis. Cytomegalovirus status was reported to be diagnosed by the classifier with high specificity and sensitivity in both the original and validation cohorts. HLA typing was unavailable for some donors at each locus, so association tests used only the typed subset.

Libraries were constructed by the immunoSEQ multiplex PCR assay. For the multiplex PCR, a mixture combining 60 forward primers for TCR Vbeta segments and 13 reverse primers for TCR Jbeta segments was used. The CDR3 region of rearranged TCR beta genes was amplified from genomic DNA by a multiplex PCR assay. Amplified TCR beta libraries were sequenced as 87-base-pair reads on the Illumina HiSeq System. As for how the authors treated the data: In a later analysis, roughly 80 million unique TCR beta chains were counted across the approximately 620 repertoires, and roughly 11 million of these chains were shared by at least two donors. A nearest-neighbor algorithm error-corrected the raw reads and collapsed the reads into unique sequences, merging closely related sequences to remove PCR and sequencing errors. Alignment of CDR3 sequences to IMGT reference sequences was used to assign V, D and J gene segments. For a sequence to be retained, a match of at least six nucleotides was required to both a V gene segment and a J gene segment. A rearrangement was called productive if the CDR3 had no stop codons and remained in frame with V and J, and every other rearrangement was called non-productive. Following IMGT convention, CDR3 was defined as the stretch from the second conserved V-encoded cysteine to the conserved J-encoded phenylalanine. In an earlier analysis of roughly 610 of the donors, sequences lacking an unambiguous match to a single V gene segment were excluded. An earlier analysis of about 600 of the donors called V segments functional above 56.7% productive rearrangements and segregating when the between-donor standard deviation exceeded 5%. A statistical classification framework was built to diagnose cytomegalovirus status from the catalog of TCR beta chain sequences. In a later analysis, TCR nucleotide sequences were compared against IMGT/GENE-DB human TR gene sequences so that V and J genes could be assigned. Using the TCRdist pipeline, a later analysis assigned CDR3 sequences along with most-parsimonious VDJ recombination scenarios. In a later analysis, each TCR beta chain was defined by its CDR3 amino acid sequence together with its V-gene family, and reads without a unique V-gene family were excluded. As a way to deal with suspected cross-contamination and a sequencing artifact, a later analysis dropped approximately 570 nucleotide sequences that were highly shared and had low generation probability. A later analysis calculated a clonal expansion index for each public chain from normalized within-repertoire ranks of inferred template counts. A later analysis computed generation probabilities with a VDJ recombination model fitted to out-of-frame rearrangements, and checked the results against IGoR. In a later analysis, TCR-TCR, TCR-HLA and TCR-CMV co-occurrence was scored with hypergeometric tests, and a repertoire-size bias correction was applied to TCR pairs. A later analysis estimated false discovery rates by permuting HLA or CMV assignments 20 times. In a later analysis, co-occurring TCRs were grouped using DBSCAN, with TCRdist sequence similarity added in when clustering inside HLA-allele-positive subsets. Co-occurrence clustering excluded repertoires with fewer than 30,000 or more than 120,000 public chains, plus five with anomalous nucleotide sharing. TCRdb limited this immuneACCESS table to in-frame rearrangements with V and J called. A share of clones is missing; checked studies link under half to unresolved V genes, and the rest is unexplained. From that table come the V and J calls and clone size; the DNA was used to work out D and trimming. The sample table holds around 57,000 clones, of which roughly 90% were seen once. About 1.6% of the sample goes to the ten largest clones.

Including cysteine and phenylalanine, the CDR3 has 15 amino acids. The retained sequence is limited to the CDR3, 45 bases, with the frame set at the first base. At the junction V is shortened by 3 bases and J by 4 bases; bases outside the gene matches: 4. Looking up the germline V gene (reference sequence) yields CDR1 LNHDA and CDR2 SQIVND. Comments on this clone: Its specific antigen is unknown. No much larger clonotype is one base removed from it; base qualities were not supplied.

In total, approximately 700 healthy bone marrow donors made up the cohort. All cohort members were sampled while nominally healthy, although unrecorded immune exposures were likely present. The donor was CMV seropositive and belonged to the group of 250 to 350 seropositive cohort members. A peripheral blood sample was collected from each donor, and TCR beta sequencing was performed on peripheral blood mononuclear cells. Genomic DNA extraction from the blood cell samples was performed with the Qiagen DNeasy Blood Extraction Kit. This sequence uses TRBV19 and TRBJ2-1, with 9 junctional bases fitting TRBD2. The sample comprised PBMCs. This sequence originates from a man aged 25-40 years in good health and CMV-seropositive. The CDR3 loop reads CASSISSGEYNEQFF. The DNA sequence is as follows: TGTGCCAGTAGTATCTCTAGCGGGGAATACAATGAGCAGTTCTTC.